These T cell receptor beta chains were read from a single sample in a study of CD8 T cells in Susac syndrome. TCRdb re-called the immunoSEQ multiplex PCR reads through MiXCR, storing one row per CDR3 protein. The table includes about 150,000 distinct CDR3 sequences, roughly 95% detected once. The sequencing input was CD4+ T cells from PBMCs. All receptors come from a human donor with Susac syndrome. CDR3s include the opening cysteine and the closing phenylalanine or tryptophan. The D gene is left open where the match is weak. Rows may omit the clone size; those that give it use once, few, many or a size class.

v_call,clone_size,cdr3_length,d_call,j_call,cdr3_aa,cdr3_nt
TRBV5-1,NA,14,NA,TRBJ2-3,CASSRGERTDTQYF,TGCGCCAGCAGCAGGGGGGAGCGCACAGATACGCAGTATTTT
TRBV3-1,NA,15,TRBD1,TRBJ2-5,CASSQERGRRETQYF,TGTGCCAGCAGCCAAGAAAGGGGGCGCAGAGAGACCCAGTACTTC
TRBV15,NA,14,NA,TRBJ2-2,CATSRVRHPGELFF,TGTGCCACCAGCAGAGTACGACACCCCGGGGAGCTGTTTTTT
TRBV19,NA,11,NA,TRBJ2-5,CASSTRETQYF,TGTGCCAGTAGTACCAGGGAGACCCAGTACTTC
TRBV5-1,few,16,NA,TRBJ2-2,CASSLNGGFSTGELFF,TGCGCCAGCAGCTTGAACGGGGGATTTAGCACCGGGGAGCTGTTTTTT
TRBV20-1,NA,14,NA,TRBJ2-1,CSANGGPSYNEQFF,TGCAGTGCTAACGGGGGGCCCTCCTACAATGAGCAGTTCTTC
TRBV20-1,NA,10,NA,TRBJ2-1,CSVPENEQFF,TGCAGTGTGCCGGAGAATGAGCAGTTCTTC
TRBV7-9,NA,12,NA,TRBJ1-1,CASSQSWTEAFF,TGTGCCAGCAGCCAATCGTGGACTGAAGCTTTCTTT
TRBV18,NA,13,NA,TRBJ2-1,CASSPDSLGEQFF,TGTGCCAGCTCACCCGACTCCCTGGGTGAGCAGTTCTTC
TRBV10-3,NA,13,TRBD1,TRBJ2-5,CATPGQGGETQYF,TGTGCCACCCCGGGACAGGGGGGCGAGACCCAGTACTTC
TRBV11-1,NA,12,NA,TRBJ1-6,CASSGKQSPLHF,TGTGCCAGCAGCGGGAAGCAATCACCCCTCCACTTT
TRBV9,NA,15,TRBD1,TRBJ1-1,CASSAQGEMNTEAFF,TGTGCCAGCAGCGCCCAGGGGGAGATGAACACTGAAGCTTTCTTT
TRBV12-5,NA,12,NA,TRBJ2-7,CASGQGQYEQYF,TGTGCTAGTGGTCAAGGACAATACGAGCAGTACTTC
TRBV3-1,NA,13,NA,TRBJ1-2,CASSQTALSGYTF,TGTGCCAGCAGCCAGACAGCACTCTCAGGCTACACCTTC
TRBV5-1,once,16,TRBD1,TRBJ1-2,CASSPDRDIRANGYTF,TGCGCCAGCAGCCCGGACAGGGACATCCGGGCAAATGGCTACACCTTC
TRBV4-2,once,16,NA,TRBJ1-5,CASSPEPRGENQPQHF,TGTGCCAGCAGCCCCGAGCCAAGAGGGGAAAACCAGCCCCAGCATTTT
TRBV9,NA,13,NA,TRBJ2-3,CASSLRTTDTQYF,TGTGCCAGCAGCTTACGTACCACAGATACGCAGTATTTT